This TCR beta chain was recorded in a study of blood T cell repertoires in COVID-19. On the study more broadly: Specimens from acute and convalescent COVID-19 originated in the United States, Italy and Spain. PBMCs, B-cell-depleted T cells, or T cells provided the cDNA or gDNA that made up the material.

In the authors' methods: For nucleated cells, counts were estimated from reference gene primer amplification. Sequencing used immunoSEQ multiplex PCR; TCRdb keeps in-frame clones, though not all of them. The V and J calls and the clone size are those of that table, but D and trimming were determined from the DNA. The sample holds roughly 100,000 clones, 91% seen once. CDR3 size: 14 residues. With 4 bases removed from V and 10 bases from J, the gap between germline ends came to 17 bases. Germline loops: CDR1 LNHDA, CDR2 SQIVND (reference sequence). Input material: peripheral blood. This receptor was taken from a man aged 18 to 30 with acute or convalescent COVID-19. The V and J genes are TRBV19 and TRBJ1-5; tentative D call: TRBD1 (6 bases). The CDR3 DNA is TGTGCCAGTAGTACCACAGGGCAACGGGTTCCCCAGCATTTT. The encoded protein is CASSTTGQRVPQHF.